This T cell receptor (beta chain) came from a study of blood T cells in healthy people across ages. After removal of 3 bases from V and 3 bases from J, the junction contained 14 bases not matched to a gene. Germline CDR1 reads MDHEN; CDR2 reads SYDVKM. The CDR3 consists of 18 residues. General study points: Estimated diversity, derived from one million T cells, was regarded as an underestimate.

This clonotype was picked up many times. What it recognizes is unknown. It was ten milliliters of peripheral blood that were drawn from each donor. Primed by a sample-barcoded 5' primer and a J-beta primer mix, a second PCR proceeded for about 6 to 12 cycles. TCRdb passed the 5' RACE reads through MiXCR, listing each CDR3 protein once. The sample yields approximately 800,000 distinct CDR3 sequences, about 55% seen once. What was sequenced was blood. The chain has TRBV28 and TRBJ2-5; 9 bases align to TRBD2. The TCR was taken from a man older than 75 in good health. The CDR3 sequence: CASSFFDFTSGLKETQYF. The CDR3 DNA sequence: TGTGCCAGCAGTTTTTTTGATTTTACTAGCGGGCTAAAAGAGACCCAGTACTTC.